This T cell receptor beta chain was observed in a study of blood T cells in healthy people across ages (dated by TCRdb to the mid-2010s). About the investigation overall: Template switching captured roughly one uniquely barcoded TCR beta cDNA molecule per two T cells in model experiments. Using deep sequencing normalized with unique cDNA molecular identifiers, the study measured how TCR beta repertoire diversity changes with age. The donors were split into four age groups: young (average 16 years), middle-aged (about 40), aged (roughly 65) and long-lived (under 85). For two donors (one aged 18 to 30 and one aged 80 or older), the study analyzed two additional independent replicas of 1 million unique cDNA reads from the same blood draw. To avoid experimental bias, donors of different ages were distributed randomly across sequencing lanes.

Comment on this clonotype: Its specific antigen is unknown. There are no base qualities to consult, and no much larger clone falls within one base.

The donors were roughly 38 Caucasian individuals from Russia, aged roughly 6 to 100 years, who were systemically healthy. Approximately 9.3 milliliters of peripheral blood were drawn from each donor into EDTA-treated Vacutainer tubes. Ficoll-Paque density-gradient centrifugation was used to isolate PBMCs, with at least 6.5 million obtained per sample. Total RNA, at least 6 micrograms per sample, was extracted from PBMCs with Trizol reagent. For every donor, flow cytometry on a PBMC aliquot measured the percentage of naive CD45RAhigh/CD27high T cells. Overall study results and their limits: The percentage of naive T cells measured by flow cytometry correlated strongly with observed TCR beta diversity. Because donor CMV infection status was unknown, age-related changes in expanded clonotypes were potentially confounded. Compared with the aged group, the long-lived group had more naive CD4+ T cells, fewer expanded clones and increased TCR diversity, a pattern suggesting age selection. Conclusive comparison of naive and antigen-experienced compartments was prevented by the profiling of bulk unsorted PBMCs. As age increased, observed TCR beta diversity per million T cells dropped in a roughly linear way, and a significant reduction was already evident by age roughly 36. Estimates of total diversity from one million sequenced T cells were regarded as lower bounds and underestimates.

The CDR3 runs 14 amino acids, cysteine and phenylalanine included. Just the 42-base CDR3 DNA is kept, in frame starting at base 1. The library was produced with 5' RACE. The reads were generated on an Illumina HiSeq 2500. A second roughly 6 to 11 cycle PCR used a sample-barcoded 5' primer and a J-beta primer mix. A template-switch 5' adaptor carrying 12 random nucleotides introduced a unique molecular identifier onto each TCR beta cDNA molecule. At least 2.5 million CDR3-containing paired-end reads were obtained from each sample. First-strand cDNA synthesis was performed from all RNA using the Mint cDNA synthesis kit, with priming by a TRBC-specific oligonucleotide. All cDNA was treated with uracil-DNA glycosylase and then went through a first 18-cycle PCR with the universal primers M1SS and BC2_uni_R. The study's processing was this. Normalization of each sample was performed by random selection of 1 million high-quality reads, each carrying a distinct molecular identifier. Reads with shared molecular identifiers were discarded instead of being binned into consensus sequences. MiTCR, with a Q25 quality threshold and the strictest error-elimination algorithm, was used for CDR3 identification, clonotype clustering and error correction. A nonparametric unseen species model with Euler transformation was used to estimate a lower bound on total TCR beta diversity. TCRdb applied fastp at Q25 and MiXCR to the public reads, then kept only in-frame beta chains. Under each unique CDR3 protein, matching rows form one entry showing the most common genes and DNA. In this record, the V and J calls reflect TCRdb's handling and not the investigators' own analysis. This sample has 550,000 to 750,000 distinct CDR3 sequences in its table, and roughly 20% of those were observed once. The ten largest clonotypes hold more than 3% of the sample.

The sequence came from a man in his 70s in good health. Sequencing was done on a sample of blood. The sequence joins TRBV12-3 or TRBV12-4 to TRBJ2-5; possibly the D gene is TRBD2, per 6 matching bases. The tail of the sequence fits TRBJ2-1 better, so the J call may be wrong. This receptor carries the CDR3 CASSFVAGNNEQFF. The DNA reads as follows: TGTGCCAGCAGTTTCGTGGCGGGAAACAATGAGCAGTTCTTC.